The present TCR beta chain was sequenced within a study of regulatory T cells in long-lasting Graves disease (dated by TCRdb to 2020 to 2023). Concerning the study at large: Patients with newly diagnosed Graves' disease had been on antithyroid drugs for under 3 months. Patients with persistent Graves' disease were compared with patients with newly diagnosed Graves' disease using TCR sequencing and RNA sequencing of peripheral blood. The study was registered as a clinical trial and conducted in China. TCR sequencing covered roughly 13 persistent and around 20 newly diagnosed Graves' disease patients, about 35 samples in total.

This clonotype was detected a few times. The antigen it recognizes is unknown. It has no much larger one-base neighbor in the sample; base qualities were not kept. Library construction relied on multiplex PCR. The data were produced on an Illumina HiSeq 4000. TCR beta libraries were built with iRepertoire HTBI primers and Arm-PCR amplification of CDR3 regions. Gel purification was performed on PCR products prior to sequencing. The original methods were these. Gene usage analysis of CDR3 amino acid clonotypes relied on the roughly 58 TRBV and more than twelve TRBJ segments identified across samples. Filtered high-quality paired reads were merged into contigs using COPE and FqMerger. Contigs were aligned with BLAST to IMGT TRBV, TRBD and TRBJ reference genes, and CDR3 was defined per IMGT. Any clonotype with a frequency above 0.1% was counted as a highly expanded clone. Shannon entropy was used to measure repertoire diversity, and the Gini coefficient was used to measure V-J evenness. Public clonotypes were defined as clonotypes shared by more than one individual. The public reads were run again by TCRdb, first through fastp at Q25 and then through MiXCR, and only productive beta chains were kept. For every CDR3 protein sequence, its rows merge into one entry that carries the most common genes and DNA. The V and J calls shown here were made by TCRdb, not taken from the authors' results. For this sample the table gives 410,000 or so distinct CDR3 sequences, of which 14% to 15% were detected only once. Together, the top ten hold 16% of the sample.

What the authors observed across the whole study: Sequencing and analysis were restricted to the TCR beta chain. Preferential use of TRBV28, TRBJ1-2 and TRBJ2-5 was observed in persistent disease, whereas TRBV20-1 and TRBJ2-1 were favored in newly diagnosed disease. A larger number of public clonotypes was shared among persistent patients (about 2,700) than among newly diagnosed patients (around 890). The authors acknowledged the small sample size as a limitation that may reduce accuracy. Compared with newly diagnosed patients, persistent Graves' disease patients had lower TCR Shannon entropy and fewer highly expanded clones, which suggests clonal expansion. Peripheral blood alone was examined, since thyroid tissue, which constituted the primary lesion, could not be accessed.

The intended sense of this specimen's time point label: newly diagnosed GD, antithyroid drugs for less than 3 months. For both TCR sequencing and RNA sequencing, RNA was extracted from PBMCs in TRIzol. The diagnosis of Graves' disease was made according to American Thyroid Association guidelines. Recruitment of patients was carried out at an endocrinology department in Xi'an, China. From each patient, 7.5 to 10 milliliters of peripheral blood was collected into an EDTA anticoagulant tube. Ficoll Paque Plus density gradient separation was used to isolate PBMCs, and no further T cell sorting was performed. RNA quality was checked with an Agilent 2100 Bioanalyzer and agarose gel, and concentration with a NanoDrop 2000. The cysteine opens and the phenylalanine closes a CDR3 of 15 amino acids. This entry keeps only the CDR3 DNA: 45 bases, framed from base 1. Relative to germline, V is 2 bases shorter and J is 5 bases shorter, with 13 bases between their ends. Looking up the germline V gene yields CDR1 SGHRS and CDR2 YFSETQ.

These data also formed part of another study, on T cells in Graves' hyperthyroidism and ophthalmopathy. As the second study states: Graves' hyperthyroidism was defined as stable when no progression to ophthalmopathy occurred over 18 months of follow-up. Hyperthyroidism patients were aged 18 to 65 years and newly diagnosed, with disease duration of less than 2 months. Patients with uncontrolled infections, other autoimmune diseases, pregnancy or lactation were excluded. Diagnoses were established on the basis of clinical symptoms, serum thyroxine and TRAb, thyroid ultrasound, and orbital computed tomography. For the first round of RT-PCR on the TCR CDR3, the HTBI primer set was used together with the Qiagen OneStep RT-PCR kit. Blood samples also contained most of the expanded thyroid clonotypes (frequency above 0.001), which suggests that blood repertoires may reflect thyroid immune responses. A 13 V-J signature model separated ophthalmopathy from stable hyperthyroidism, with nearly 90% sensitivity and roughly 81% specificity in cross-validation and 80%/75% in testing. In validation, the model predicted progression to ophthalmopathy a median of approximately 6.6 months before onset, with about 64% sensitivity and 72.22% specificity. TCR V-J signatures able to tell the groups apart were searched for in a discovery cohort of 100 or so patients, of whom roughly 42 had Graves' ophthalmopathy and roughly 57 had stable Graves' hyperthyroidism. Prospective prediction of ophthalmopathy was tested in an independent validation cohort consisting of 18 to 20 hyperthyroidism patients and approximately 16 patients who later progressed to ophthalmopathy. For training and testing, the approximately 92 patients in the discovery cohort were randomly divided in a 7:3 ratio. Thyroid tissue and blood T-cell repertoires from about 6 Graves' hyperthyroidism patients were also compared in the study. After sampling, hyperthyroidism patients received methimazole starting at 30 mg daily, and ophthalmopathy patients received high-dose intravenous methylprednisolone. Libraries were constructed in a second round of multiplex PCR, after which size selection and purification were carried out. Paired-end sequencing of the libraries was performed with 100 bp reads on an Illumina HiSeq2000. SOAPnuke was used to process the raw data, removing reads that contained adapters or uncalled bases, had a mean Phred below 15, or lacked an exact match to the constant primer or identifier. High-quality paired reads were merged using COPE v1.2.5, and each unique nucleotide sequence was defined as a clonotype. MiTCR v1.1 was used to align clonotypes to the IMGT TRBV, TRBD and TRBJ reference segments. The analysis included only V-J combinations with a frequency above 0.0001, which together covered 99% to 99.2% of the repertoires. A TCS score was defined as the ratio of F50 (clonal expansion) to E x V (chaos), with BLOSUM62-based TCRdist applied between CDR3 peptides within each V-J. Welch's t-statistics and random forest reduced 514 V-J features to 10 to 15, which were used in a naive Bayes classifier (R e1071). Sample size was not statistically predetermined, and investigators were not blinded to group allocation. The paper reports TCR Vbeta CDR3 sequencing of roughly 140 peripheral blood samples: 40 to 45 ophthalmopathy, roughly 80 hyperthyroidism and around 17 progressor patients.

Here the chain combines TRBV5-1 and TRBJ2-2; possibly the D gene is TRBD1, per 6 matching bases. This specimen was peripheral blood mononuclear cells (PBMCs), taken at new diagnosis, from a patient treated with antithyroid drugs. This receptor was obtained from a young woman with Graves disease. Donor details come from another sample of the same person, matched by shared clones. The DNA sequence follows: TGCGCCAGCAGCTTCGACAGGCCGCGGACCGGGGAGCTGTTTTTT. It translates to CASSFDRPRTGELFF.